These T cell receptor beta chains were read from a single sample in a study of blood T cell repertoires in COVID-19. The repertoire was sequenced with immunoSEQ multiplex PCR; TCRdb's copy has only in-frame clones and lacks some. Of approximately 150,000 clones listed, 75% to 90% are singletons. Sequences were obtained from peripheral blood. The receptor source for this set is a human donor in a cohort sampled during active COVID-19. Each CDR3 is given with its conserved first and last residue. The D gene is left open where the match is weak. For some rows the clone size is stated as once, few or many, or as a class when expanded; others skip it.

size: once; J: TRBJ1-2; V: TRBV19; D: .; CDR3: CASSPGPYGYTF; DNA: TGTGCCAGTTCGCCAGGGCCCTATGGCTACACCTTC
size: .; J: TRBJ1-1; V: TRBV29-1; D: TRBD1; CDR3: CSVGGTELGYTEAFF; DNA: TGCAGCGTTGGCGGGACAGAGCTCGGGTACACTGAAGCTTTCTTT
size: .; J: TRBJ1-2; V: TRBV18; D: .; CDR3: CASSPDTNYGYTF; DNA: TGTGCCAGCTCACCAGACACCAACTATGGCTACACCTTC
size: .; J: TRBJ2-4; V: TRBV30; D: .; CDR3: CAWSALERNKNIQYF; DNA: TGTGCCTGGAGTGCCTTGGAGCGGAATAAAAACATTCAGTACTTC
size: .; J: TRBJ1-2; V: TRBV7-2; D: TRBD1; CDR3: CASSLGTGSWYGYTF; DNA: TGTGCCAGCAGCTTAGGGACAGGGTCATGGTATGGCTACACCTTC
size: .; J: TRBJ2-1; V: TRBV19; D: .; CDR3: CASNQGYNEQFF; DNA: TGTGCCAGTAATCAGGGCTACAATGAGCAGTTCTTC
size: .; J: TRBJ2-1; V: TRBV30; D: .; CDR3: CASASAGYEQFF; DNA: TGTGCCTCCGCTAGCGCGGGGTATGAGCAGTTCTTC
size: .; J: TRBJ1-3; V: TRBV7-9; D: TRBD1; CDR3: CASIQGANGNTIYF; DNA: TGTGCCAGCATTCAGGGGGCGAATGGAAACACCATATATTTT
size: .; J: TRBJ1-6; V: TRBV7-9; D: TRBD1; CDR3: CASSPPGQKFSPLHF; DNA: TGTGCCAGCAGCCCTCCGGGACAGAAATTTTCACCCCTCCACTTT
size: .; J: TRBJ1-5; V: TRBV27; D: .; CDR3: CASSLRGTRGQPQHF; DNA: TGTGCCAGCAGTTTAAGGGGAACCAGGGGCCAGCCCCAGCATTTT
size: .; J: TRBJ1-6; V: TRBV28; D: .; CDR3: CASSKAGSLHF; DNA: TGTGCCAGCAGTAAAGCAGGATCCCTCCACTTT
size: .; J: TRBJ1-3; V: TRBV3-1/TRBV3-2; D: .; CDR3: CASSQEAGIGNTIYF; DNA: TGTGCCAGCAGCCAAGAGGCGGGCATCGGAAACACCATATATTTT
size: .; J: TRBJ1-4; V: TRBV3-1/TRBV3-2; D: .; CDR3: CATSRATNEKLFF; DNA: TGTGCCACTTCTCGTGCAACTAATGAAAAACTGTTTTTT
size: .; J: TRBJ1-5; V: TRBV2; D: TRBD1; CDR3: CASSWDSERNQPQHF; DNA: TGTGCCAGCAGTTGGGACAGCGAGAGAAATCAGCCCCAGCATTTT
size: .; J: TRBJ1-2; V: TRBV13; D: .; CDR3: CASSTTPDYGYTF; DNA: TGTGCCAGCAGCACTACCCCGGACTATGGCTACACCTTC
size: .; J: TRBJ2-6; V: TRBV5-6; D: .; CDR3: CASSEEGWGANVLTF; DNA: TGTGCCAGCAGTGAGGAGGGGTGGGGGGCCAACGTCCTGACTTTC
size: .; J: TRBJ1-4; V: TRBV7-8; D: .; CDR3: CASSSRDSQSTNEKLFF; DNA: TGTGCCAGCAGCTCCCGGGACTCACAGTCAACTAATGAAAAACTGTTTTTT
size: .; J: TRBJ2-3; V: TRBV7-9; D: TRBD2; CDR3: CASSFRGGGSSTDTQYF; DNA: TGTGCCAGCAGCTTCAGAGGCGGGGGGAGTAGCACAGATACGCAGTATTTT
size: .; J: TRBJ1-4; V: TRBV2; D: TRBD1; CDR3: CASQAEKQGTNEKLFF; DNA: TGTGCCAGCCAAGCGGAGAAACAGGGGACTAATGAAAAACTGTTTTTT
size: .; J: TRBJ2-5; V: TRBV6-5; D: .; CDR3: CASSDSQGTQYF; DNA: TGTGCCAGCAGTGACTCCCAGGGGACCCAGTACTTC
size: few; J: TRBJ2-6; V: TRBV19; D: .; CDR3: CASSMSGFGANVLTF; DNA: TGTGCCAGTAGTATGTCAGGGTTTGGGGCCAACGTCCTGACTTTC
size: .; J: TRBJ2-1; V: TRBV7-9; D: .; CDR3: CASRPQGPWNEQFF; DNA: TGTGCCAGTAGACCACAGGGTCCGTGGAATGAGCAGTTCTTC
size: .; J: TRBJ2-3; V: TRBV6-2/TRBV6-3; D: TRBD1; CDR3: CASSYTSTGGRGFRTDTQYF; DNA: TGTGCCAGCAGTTACACATCGACAGGGGGAAGGGGGTTTAGGACAGATACGCAGTATTTT
size: .; J: TRBJ2-1; V: TRBV24-1; D: TRBD2; CDR3: CATSDSTSGSGNEQFF; DNA: TGTGCCACCAGTGACTCGACTAGCGGGAGCGGTAATGAGCAGTTCTTC